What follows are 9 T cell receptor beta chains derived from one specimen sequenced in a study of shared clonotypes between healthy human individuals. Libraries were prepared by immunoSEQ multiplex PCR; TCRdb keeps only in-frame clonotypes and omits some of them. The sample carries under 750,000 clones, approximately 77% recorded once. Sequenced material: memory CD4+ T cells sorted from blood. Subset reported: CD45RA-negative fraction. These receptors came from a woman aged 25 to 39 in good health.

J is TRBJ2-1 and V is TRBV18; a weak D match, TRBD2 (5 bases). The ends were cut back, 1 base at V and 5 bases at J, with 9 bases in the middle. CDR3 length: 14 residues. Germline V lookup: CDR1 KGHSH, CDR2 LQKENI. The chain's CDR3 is CASSPRSRDNEQFF. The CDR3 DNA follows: TGTGCCAGCTCACCACGGTCGAGGGACAATGAGCAGTTCTTC. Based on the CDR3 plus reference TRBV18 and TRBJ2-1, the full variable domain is NAGVMQNPRHLVRRRGQEARLRCSPMKGHSHVYWYRQLPEEGLKFMVYLQKENIIDESGMPKERFSAEFPKEGPSILRIQQVVRGDSAAYFCASSPRSRDNEQFFGPGTRLTVL.

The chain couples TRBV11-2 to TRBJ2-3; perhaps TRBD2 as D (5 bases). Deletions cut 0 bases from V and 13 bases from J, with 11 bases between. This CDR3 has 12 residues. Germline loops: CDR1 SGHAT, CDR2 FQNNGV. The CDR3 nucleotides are TGTGCCAGCAGCTTAGAAGGGAGAGGGAAGTATTTT. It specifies CASSLEGRGKYF. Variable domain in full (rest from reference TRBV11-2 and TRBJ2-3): EAGVAQSPRYKIIEKRQSVAFWCNPISGHATLYWYQQILGQGPKLLIQFQNNGVVDDSQLPKDRFSAERLKGVDSTLKIQPAKLEDSAVYLCASSLEGRGKYFGPGTRLTVL.

Written as DNA, the CDR3 is TGTGCCAGCAGTCGACTAGCGGGAGCGGGAGATACGCAGTATTTT. This codes for CASSRLAGAGDTQYF. The chain carries TRBV6-5 and TRBJ2-3; 12 bases line up with TRBD2. Unmatched junction bases numbered 5, after V lost 5 bases and J lost 5 bases. Germline assignment: CDR1 MNHEY and CDR2 SVGAGI. This CDR3 is built from 15 residues.

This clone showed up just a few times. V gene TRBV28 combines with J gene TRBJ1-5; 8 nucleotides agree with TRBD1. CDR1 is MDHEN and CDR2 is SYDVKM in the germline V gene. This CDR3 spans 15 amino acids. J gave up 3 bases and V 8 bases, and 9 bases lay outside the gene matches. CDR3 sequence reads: CASLRGPSFNQPQHF. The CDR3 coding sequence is TGTGCCAGCCTCAGGGGGCCTTCGTTCAATCAGCCCCAGCATTTT.

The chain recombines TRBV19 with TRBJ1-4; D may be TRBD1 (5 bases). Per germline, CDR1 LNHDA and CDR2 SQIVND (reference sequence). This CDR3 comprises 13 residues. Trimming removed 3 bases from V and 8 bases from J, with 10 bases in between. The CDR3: CASSMAGVEKLFF. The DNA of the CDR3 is TGTGCCAGTAGTATGGCGGGGGTCGAAAAACTGTTTTTT.

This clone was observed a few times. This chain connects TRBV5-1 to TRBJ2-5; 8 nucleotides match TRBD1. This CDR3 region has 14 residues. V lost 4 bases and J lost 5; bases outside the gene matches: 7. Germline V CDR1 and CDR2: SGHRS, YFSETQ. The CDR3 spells CASSTNTGGETQYF. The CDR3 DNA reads TGCGCCAGCAGCACAAACACAGGGGGGGAGACCCAGTACTTC.

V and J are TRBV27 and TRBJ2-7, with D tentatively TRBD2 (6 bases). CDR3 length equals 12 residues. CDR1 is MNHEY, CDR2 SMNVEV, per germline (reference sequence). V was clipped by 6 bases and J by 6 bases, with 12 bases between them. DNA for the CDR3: TGTGCCAGCAGGGACTACCAGCGCGAGCAGTACTTC. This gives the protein CASRDYQREQYF.

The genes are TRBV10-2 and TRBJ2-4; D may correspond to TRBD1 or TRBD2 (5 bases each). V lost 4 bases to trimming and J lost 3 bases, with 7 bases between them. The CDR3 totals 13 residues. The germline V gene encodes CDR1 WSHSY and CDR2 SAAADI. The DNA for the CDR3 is TGCGCCAGCAGTGCTGGGGGCAAAAACATTCAGTACTTC. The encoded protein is CASSAGGKNIQYF.

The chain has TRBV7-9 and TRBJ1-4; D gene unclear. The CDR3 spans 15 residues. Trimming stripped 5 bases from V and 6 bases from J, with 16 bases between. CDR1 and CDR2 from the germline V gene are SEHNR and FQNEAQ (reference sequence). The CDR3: CASSDHTRSDEKLFF. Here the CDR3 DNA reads TGTGCCAGCAGCGACCATACTCGTAGCGATGAAAAACTGTTTTTT. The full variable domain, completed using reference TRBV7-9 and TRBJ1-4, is DTGVSQNPRHKITKRGQNVTFRCDPISEHNRLYWYRQTLGQGPEFLTYFQNEAQLEKSRLLSDRFSAERPKGSFSTLEIQRTEQGDSAMYLCASSDHTRSDEKLFFGSGTQLSVL.